The 20 T cell receptor beta chains given below trace back to one sample, sequenced in a study of memory CD4+ T cells and cytomegalovirus serostatus. Measured with immunoSEQ multiplex PCR; TCRdb has only the in-frame clones, and not every one. The sample includes 50,000 to 75,000 clones, 82% of them seen just once. The sort gate was single viable CD3+CD4+CD8-CD45RO+ cells for memory CD4+ T cells. Sequencing was carried out using memory CD4+ T cells from blood. The receptors come from an adult in good health and CMV-seronegative.

This clone was observed a handful of times. This chain connects TRBV28 to TRBJ2-1; no reliable D call. Trimming removed 6 bases from V and 7 bases from J, with 13 bases in between. CDR3 length: 13 amino acids. CDR1 is MDHEN, CDR2 SYDVKM, per germline. In DNA, the CDR3 is TGTGCCAGCAGCCCCCTCCTACCGAATGAGCAGTTCTTC. Amino acids: CASSPLLPNEQFF. The full variable domain, in which reference TRBV28 and TRBJ2-1 provide the parts outside the CDR3, is DVKVTQSSRYLVKRTGEKVFLECVQDMDHENMFWYRQDPGLGLRLIYFSYDVKMKEKGDIPEGYSVSREKKERFSLILESASTNQTSMYLCASSPLLPNEQFFGPGTRLTVL.

The V and J genes are TRBV6-6 and TRBJ2-7, with 8 nucleotides matching TRBD1. Germline lookup yields CDR1 MNHNY and CDR2 SVGAGI (reference sequence). CDR3 length equals 13 residues. Unmatched junction bases numbered 4, after V lost 5 bases and J lost 4 bases. The CDR3 DNA reads as TGTGCCAGCAGTACGACAGGGGAGTACGAGCAGTACTTC. Its translation is CASSTTGEYEQYF.

This sequence joins TRBV2 and TRBJ1-3; D is possibly TRBD1 (6 bases). V lost 1 base and J 4 bases, leaving 17 bases between the germline ends. Looked up from germline, CDR1 is SNHLY and CDR2 is FYNNEI. CDR3 size: 17 residues. CDR3 region: CASSEDRDTQIGNTIYF. CDR3 sequence (DNA): TGTGCCAGCAGTGAAGACCGGGACACCCAGATCGGAAACACCATATATTTT. The full variable domain, rest sourced from reference TRBV2 and TRBJ1-3, is EPEVTQTPSHQVTQMGQEVILRCVPISNHLYFYWYRQILGQKVEFLVSFYNNEISEKSEIFDDQFSVERPDGSNFTLKIRSTKLEDSAMYFCASSEDRDTQIGNTIYFGEGSWLTVV.

V and J are TRBV4-1 and TRBJ2-7, with 11 bases aligning to TRBD2. Germline V gene data show CDR1 as MGHRA and CDR2 as YSYEKL. This CDR3 has 16 residues. The V gene end was trimmed by 0 bases and the J gene end by 7 bases; junction bases not matched to a gene: 8. The CDR3, as DNA: TGCGCCAGCAGCCAAGATCATTCTAGCGGGAGGAGGGAGCAGTACTTC. This codes for CASSQDHSSGRREQYF.

In this sample, this clone turned up a few times. The chain employs TRBV2 and TRBJ2-5; D call uncertain. This CDR3 has 11 amino acids. Trimming left V 8 bases short and J 7 bases short, with 11 bases between. Germline V gives CDR1 SNHLY, CDR2 FYNNEI. The CDR3 sequence is CASGPVGTQYF. Here the CDR3 DNA reads TGTGCCAGCGGACCGGTGGGGACCCAGTACTTC.

CDR3 loop: CASIFRGLCQPQHF. In DNA, the CDR3 is TGCGCCAGCATATTCAGGGGGCTTTGTCAGCCCCAGCATTTT. V and J are TRBV10-1 and TRBJ1-5; 8 nucleotides agree with TRBD1. Trimming removed 7 bases from V and 6 bases from J; junction bases left unmatched: 8. The germline V gene encodes CDR1 WNHNN and CDR2 SYGVQD (reference sequence). The CDR3 consists of 14 residues.

This chain links TRBV19 with TRBJ2-5; D might be TRBD1 (5 bases). The CDR3 totals 14 residues. The ends were cut back, 2 bases at V and 0 bases at J, with 7 bases in the middle. Germline-derived CDR1 and CDR2 are LNHDA and SQIVND (reference sequence). The CDR3 is CASSIQGYQETQYF. The CDR3 coding sequence is TGTGCCAGTAGTATACAGGGCTACCAAGAGACCCAGTACTTC.

This clone was picked up a small number of times. The V call is TRBV30, the J call TRBJ1-1; D is uncertain. Germline CDR1 GTSNPN, CDR2 SVGIG (reference sequence). CDR3 length: 13 amino acids. Trimming took off 3 bases at V and 1 base at J, with 9 bases between the two ends. The CDR3: CAWSFGRNTEAFF. The CDR3 DNA reads as TGTGCCTGGAGCTTCGGACGGAACACTGAAGCTTTCTTT.

The rearrangement uses TRBV7-9 and TRBJ2-7; D is perhaps TRBD1 (5 bases). Between the trimmed V and J ends, which lost 3 bases and 6 bases, there was a span of 9 bases. There are 12 residues in the CDR3. The germline CDR1 and CDR2 sequences are SEHNR and FQNEAQ (reference sequence). CDR3 protein: CASSFAGSEQYF. CDR3 bases: TGTGCCAGCAGCTTCGCAGGGTCCGAGCAGTACTTC.

By share, this clone counts as medium-sized. The chain carries TRBV5-4 and TRBJ2-7, with D unresolved. The CDR3 is 14 amino acids. Trimming cost V 2 bases and J 2 bases, with 11 bases left between them. Per germline, CDR1 SGHNT and CDR2 YYREEE (reference sequence). Here the CDR3 DNA reads TGTGCCAGCAGCTTAGCGCCAGCAGCCTACGAGCAGTACTTC. Translating gives CASSLAPAAYEQYF.

This chain joins TRBV21-1 and TRBJ2-4; the D call in the table, TRBD1, was not verified against the DNA. TRBV21-1 is labeled a pseudogene. This CDR3 is 14 amino acids long. This chain's CDR3 is CASIPGQGEEPPYF. CDR3 DNA: TGTGCCAGCATTCCGGGACAGGGTGAAGAGCCTCCGTACTTC.

The genes are TRBV5-6 and TRBJ2-7; 12 nucleotides match TRBD2. V lost 2 bases, J lost 6 bases, and 6 bases stayed unmatched. The CDR3 spans 15 residues. CDR1 is SGHDT and CDR2 is YYEEEE in the germline V gene. CDR3 nucleotide sequence: TGTGCCAGCAGCTTTGGACTAGCGGGACAGGGCGAGCAGTACTTC. Translation: CASSFGLAGQGEQYF.

The chain joins TRBV6-1 to TRBJ2-7; D is undetermined. CDR1 and CDR2 from the germline V gene are MNHNS and SASEGT. This CDR3 region has 15 residues. With 0 bases removed from V and 2 bases from J, the gap between germline ends came to 11 bases. The DNA for the CDR3 is TGTGCCAGCAGTGAAGCAGAGACGGAACCCTACGAGCAGTACTTC. As protein: CASSEAETEPYEQYF.

The chain carries TRBV18 and TRBJ2-3, with a possible D match to TRBD1 (6 bases). Germline CDR1 KGHSH, CDR2 LQKENI. Trimming stripped 5 bases from V and 6 bases from J, with 9 bases between. CDR3 length equals 12 residues. This CDR3 is CASSEDRDTQYF. Written as DNA, the CDR3 is TGTGCCAGCTCAGAAGACAGGGATACGCAGTATTTT.

This chain joins TRBV27 and TRBJ1-1, with TRBD1 matching 9 bases. CDR3 size: 16 residues. Unmatched junction bases numbered 7, after V lost 3 bases and J lost 2 bases. Germline V gives CDR1 MNHEY, CDR2 SMNVEV (reference sequence). This CDR3 is CASSFRGGQGNTEAFF. The CDR3 region has the DNA TGTGCCAGCAGTTTCCGGGGGGGACAGGGTAACACTGAAGCTTTCTTT.

The CDR3, as DNA: TGTGCCAGCAGTTCGACAGGGGTCTATGGCTACACCTTC. It translates to CASSSTGVYGYTF. The J gene is TRBJ1-2, the V gene TRBV2, with TRBD1 identical over 8 bases. Germline assignment: CDR1 SNHLY and CDR2 FYNNEI. The junction had 3 bases not matched to a gene; V was cut back by 5 bases and J by 4 bases. CDR3 length: 13 amino acids.

The chain links TRBV18 to TRBJ2-1, with TRBD2 matching 8 bases. Trimming cost V 6 bases and J 6 bases; bases outside gene matches: 10. CDR3 length: 15 amino acids. Germline V lookup: CDR1 KGHSH, CDR2 LQKENI. DNA for the CDR3: TGTGCCAGCTCCCCGGCTAGCGGGTACGGCAATGAGCAGTTCTTC. Encoded protein: CASSPASGYGNEQFF.

The genes are TRBV7-9 and TRBJ2-7; 7 nucleotides match TRBD1. Germline CDR1 is SEHNR and CDR2 is FQNEAQ (reference sequence). Losses at the gene ends were 3 bases for V and 3 bases for J; bases not matched to a gene: 5. This CDR3 has 14 residues. The CDR3 reads CASSFRGTDYEQYF. CDR3 bases: TGTGCCAGCAGCTTCAGGGGGACGGACTACGAGCAGTACTTC. The full variable domain, in which reference TRBV7-9 and TRBJ2-7 provide the parts outside the CDR3, is DTGVSQNPRHKITKRGQNVTFRCDPISEHNRLYWYRQTLGQGPEFLTYFQNEAQLEKSRLLSDRFSAERPKGSFSTLEIQRTEQGDSAMYLCASSFRGTDYEQYFGPGTRLTVT.

This clone was counted between two and nine times. The chain carries TRBV5-6 and TRBJ1-1; D not certain. This CDR3 spans 16 amino acids. V was cut by 6 bases and J by 2 bases, with 20 bases left in between. Germline V gene lookup returns CDR1 SGHDT and CDR2 YYEEEE. CDR3 sequence: CASNRETIGTNTEAFF. CDR3 nucleotide sequence: TGTGCCAGCAACAGAGAAACAATAGGAACAAACACTGAAGCTTTCTTT. Combining the CDR3 with reference TRBV5-6 and TRBJ1-1 gives the whole variable domain DAGVTQSPTHLIKTRGQQVTLRCSPKSGHDTVSWYQQALGQGPQFIFQYYEEEERQRGNFPDRFSGHQFPNYSSELNVNALLLGDSALYLCASNRETIGTNTEAFFGQGTRLTVV.

J is TRBJ1-2 and V is TRBV5-6; possibly TRBD1 for D (5 bases). The CDR3 consists of 14 residues. Germline loops: CDR1 SGHDT, CDR2 YYEEEE. Trimming took off 3 bases at V and 1 base at J, with 10 bases between the two ends. The CDR3 loop is CASSSGANNYGYTF. DNA of the CDR3: TGTGCCAGCAGCTCCGGGGCTAATAACTATGGCTACACCTTC.